Following are 19 T cell receptor beta chains from one sample sequenced in a study of radiotherapy plus CTLA-4 blockade in lung cancer. TCRdb's table, derived via immunoSEQ multiplex PCR, lists solely in-frame clones and lacks some. Among 53,000 or so clones, approximately 86% were seen once, and the ten largest hold roughly 17%. The sequences come from peripheral blood, collected from a patient treated with radiotherapy plus ipilimumab. The receptor source for this set is a human donor with non-small cell lung cancer that progressed on radiotherapy plus ipilimumab. Some clones in this sample may be carry-over from other donors' samples.

This rearrangement joins TRBV19 to TRBJ2-7, with TRBD2 as a possible D gene (5 bases). Trimming took 3 bases from V and 3 from J, leaving 9 bases between them. The CDR3 has 13 amino acids. The germline V gene has CDR1 LNHDA and CDR2 SQIVND (reference sequence). The CDR3 loop is CASSIEGVYEQYF. DNA for the CDR3: TGTGCCAGTAGTATCGAGGGAGTCTACGAGCAGTACTTC.

On this clone: Germline and junction disagree at one end, which may indicate a read error. The sample holds other DNA sequences that translate to the same CDR3. The chain combines TRBV5-1 with TRBJ1-1, with a weak D call TRBD1 (6 bases). CDR3 length: 15 residues. Germline V gene data show CDR1 as SGHRS and CDR2 as YFSETQ. The CDR3 nucleotides read TGTGCCAGCAGCTTTGAGAAGGGGGTGAACACTGAAGCTTTCTTT. This translates into CASSFEKGVNTEAFF.

The chain joins TRBV5-1 to TRBJ2-2, with D perhaps matching TRBD1 (6 bases). Trimming shortened V by 3 bases and J by 4 bases, and 13 bases separated the two germline ends. Germline V lookup: CDR1 SGHRS, CDR2 YFSETQ. The CDR3 spans 15 residues. The CDR3 nucleotides are TGCGCCAGCAGCTACCGGGACATGGGCACCGGGGAGCTGTTTTTT. Translating it yields CASSYRDMGTGELFF.

This clone turned up a few times. The rearrangement joins TRBV5-1 to TRBJ2-1; 10 positions agree with TRBD2. CDR1 and CDR2 (germline): SGHRS, YFSETQ. Losses at the gene ends were 4 bases for V and 7 bases for J; bases not matched to a gene: 2. This CDR3 is 13 amino acids long. The CDR3 nucleotides read TGCGCCAGCAGCCCGGGACTAGCGAATGAGCAGTTCTTC. As protein: CASSPGLANEQFF.

The genes are TRBV6-4 and TRBJ2-3; D may be TRBD1 (5 bases). V lost 4 bases, J lost 4 bases, and 15 bases lay in between. CDR3 length: 15 residues. The germline gives CDR1 MRHNA, CDR2 SNTAGT. CDR3 DNA sequence: TGTGCCAGCAGTGCCAAAGGGGATGGGGCAGATACGCAGTATTTT. Amino acid sequence: CASSAKGDGADTQYF.

The chain has TRBV5-4 and TRBJ2-5; D is possibly TRBD2 (5 bases). CDR1 is SGHNT, CDR2 YYREEE, per germline (reference sequence). CDR3 length equals 15 residues. Trimming pared 4 bases from V and 1 base from J, leaving 14 bases between. The CDR3 nucleotides read TGTGCCAGCAGCATGGGGAGCGGTACCCAAGAGACCCAGTACTTC. Its protein product is CASSMGSGTQETQYF.

The chain couples TRBV15 to TRBJ1-5; D unclear. Germline V gene data show CDR1 as LNHNV and CDR2 as YYDKDF (reference sequence). V lost 0 bases and J 11 bases, leaving 11 bases between the germline ends. The CDR3 length is 13 residues. CDR3 DNA sequence: TGTGCCACCAGCAGAGATGTCCAGTCAGCCCAGCATTTT. Translation: CATSRDVQSAQHF. Full variable domain (outside the CDR3, taken from reference TRBV15 and TRBJ1-5): DAMVIQNPRYQVTQFGKPVTLSCSQTLNHNVMYWYQQKSSQAPKLLFHYYDKDFNNEADTPDNFQSRRPNTSFCFLDIRSPGLGDTAMYLCATSRDVQSAQHFGDGTRLSIL.

The chain recombines TRBV6-4 with TRBJ2-2; tentatively, D is TRBD1 (6 bases). The length of the CDR3 is 16 residues. Germline-derived CDR1 and CDR2 are MRHNA and SNTAGT. V lost 5 bases and J 2 bases, leaving 15 bases between the germline ends. The CDR3 region has the DNA TGTGCCAGCAGTCCAAGCCCGGACAGAAACACCGGGGAGCTGTTTTTT. Amino acid sequence: CASSPSPDRNTGELFF.

The chain is built from TRBV4-1 and TRBJ2-7, with a tentative D call TRBD1 (6 bases). The CDR3 sequence is 15 residues long. Between the trimmed V and J ends, which lost 6 bases and 4 bases, there was a span of 19 bases. The germline CDR1 and CDR2 sequences are MGHRA and YSYEKL. CDR3 nucleotides: TGCGCCAGCAGTCTAAACCCGGGACACTCATACGAGCAGTACTTC. It yields the protein CASSLNPGHSYEQYF.

The rearrangement links TRBV5-6 to TRBJ1-2; 7 nucleotides match TRBD1. CDR3 length: 15 amino acids. Germline lookup yields CDR1 SGHDT and CDR2 YYEEEE. With 4 bases clipped from V and 2 bases from J, the junction kept 8 bases outside the gene matches. This CDR3 reads CASSNLDRENYGYTF. DNA for the CDR3: TGTGCCAGCAGCAATTTAGACAGGGAGAACTATGGCTACACCTTC.

The rearrangement uses TRBV7-2 and TRBJ2-3; 7 positions agree with TRBD1. Germline lookup yields CDR1 SGHTA and CDR2 FQGNSA. The CDR3 sequence is 13 residues long. With 6 bases clipped from V and 7 bases from J, the junction kept 7 bases outside the gene matches. The CDR3 nucleotides read TGTGCCAGCAGTCCTCACAGGGGTAATACGCAGTATTTT. Translated: CASSPHRGNTQYF.

The chain employs TRBV25-1 and TRBJ2-7, with 8 bases matching TRBD2. The CDR3 covers 15 residues. V lost 5 bases, J lost 0 bases, and 6 bases stayed unmatched. Germline V CDR1 and CDR2: MGHDK, SYGVNS. The CDR3 bases are TGTGCCAGCAGTCCCAACGGGAGGGACTCCTACGAGCAGTACTTC. It codes for CASSPNGRDSYEQYF.

This chain joins TRBV9 and TRBJ2-2; D might be TRBD2 (6 bases). CDR3 length: 16 amino acids. CDR1 is SGDLS and CDR2 is YYNGEE in the germline V gene. The ends were cut back, 0 bases at V and 1 base at J, with 10 bases in the middle. The CDR3 reads CASSVVGSGNTGELFF. The CDR3 DNA reads as TGTGCCAGCAGCGTAGTCGGTAGCGGGAACACCGGGGAGCTGTTTTTT.

V and J are TRBV7-2 and TRBJ2-5; D may be TRBD1 (6 bases). The CDR3 is 14 amino acids. Germline lookup yields CDR1 SGHTA and CDR2 FQGNSA. V was clipped by 5 bases and J by 3 bases, with 13 bases between them. The CDR3 region has the DNA TGTGCCAGCAGCCCAGGGGACCGCAAAGAGACCCAGTACTTC. Translating gives CASSPGDRKETQYF.

The chain employs TRBV5-1 and TRBJ2-1; 9 bases map to TRBD2. Germline lookup yields CDR1 SGHRS and CDR2 YFSETQ. The CDR3 contains 21 residues. V lost 0 bases to trimming and J lost 0 bases; unmatched junction nucleotides: 16. The CDR3 here is CASSLAERASGVYYSYNEQFF. CDR3 bases: TGCGCCAGCAGCTTGGCCGAGAGGGCTAGCGGGGTCTACTACTCCTACAATGAGCAGTTCTTC. Complete variable domain (other parts from reference TRBV5-1 and TRBJ2-1): KAGVTQTPRYLIKTRGQQVTLSCSPISGHRSVSWYQQTPGQGLQFLFEYFSETQRNKGNFPGRFSGRQFSNSRSEMNVSTLELGDSALYLCASSLAERASGVYYSYNEQFFGPGTRLTVL.

This chain links TRBV27 with TRBJ2-1; 7 bases are a match to TRBD2. V shed 5 bases, J shed 4 bases, and the junction held 14 bases outside the gene matches. The CDR3 runs to 17 residues. The germline CDR1 and CDR2 sequences are MNHEY and SMNVEV (reference sequence). In DNA, the CDR3 is TGTGCCAGCAGTCTGTCTGCGGCGGGGGAGGTTTACAATGAGCAGTTCTTC. This translates into CASSLSAAGEVYNEQFF.

This clone has a single count. The CDR3 nucleotides read TGTGCCAGCAGCTTAACGCGGGACGCGATACGGCAGTACTTC. Protein sequence: CASSLTRDAIRQYF. The chain employs TRBV11-2 and TRBJ2-7, with D tentatively TRBD2 (6 bases). Trimming pared 2 bases from V and 9 bases from J, leaving 17 bases between. This CDR3 spans 14 amino acids. CDR1 SGHAT and CDR2 FQNNGV come from the germline V gene.

This clone was counted a single time. The chain is built from TRBV2 and TRBJ2-7; 9 bases are shared with TRBD1. The CDR3 covers 16 residues. V shed 5 bases and J 6 bases; nucleotides not matched to a gene: 14. Germline loops: CDR1 SNHLY, CDR2 FYNNEI. CDR3 coding DNA: TGTGCCAGCAGTTATATCGGGACAGGGTTGGTAGGCGAGCAGTACTTC. It translates to CASSYIGTGLVGEQYF.

This chain connects TRBV5-3 to TRBJ2-1; 9 bases line up with TRBD2. TRBV5-3 is filed as an ORF, its function uncertain. The junction had 18 bases not matched to a gene; V was cut back by 0 bases and J by 2 bases. This CDR3 has 21 residues. The CDR3 sequence is CARSLATGRPSGKKAYNEQFF. The DNA of the CDR3 is TGTGCCAGAAGCTTGGCAACAGGGAGGCCTAGCGGGAAAAAAGCCTACAATGAGCAGTTCTTC.